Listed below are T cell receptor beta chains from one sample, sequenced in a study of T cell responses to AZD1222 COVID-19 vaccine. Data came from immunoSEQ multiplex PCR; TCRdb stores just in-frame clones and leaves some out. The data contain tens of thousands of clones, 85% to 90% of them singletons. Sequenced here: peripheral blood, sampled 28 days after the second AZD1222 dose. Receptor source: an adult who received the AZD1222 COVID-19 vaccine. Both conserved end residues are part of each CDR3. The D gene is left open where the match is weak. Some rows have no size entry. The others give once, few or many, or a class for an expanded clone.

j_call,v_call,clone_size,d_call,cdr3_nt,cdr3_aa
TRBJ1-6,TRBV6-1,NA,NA,TGTGCCAGCAGTGCACCGGGTCCCCGAACGGGCTCCTATAATTCACCCCTCCACTTT,CASSAPGPRTGSYNSPLHF
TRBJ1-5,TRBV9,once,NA,TGTGCCAGTGGTAAGGGGTATAGCAATCAGCCCCAGCATTTT,CASGKGYSNQPQHF
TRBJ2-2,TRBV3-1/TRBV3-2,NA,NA,TGTGCCAGCAGCCCCCGGGGGAAAGACACCGGGGAGCTGTTTTTT,CASSPRGKDTGELFF
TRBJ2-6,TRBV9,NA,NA,TGTGCCAGCAGCCTCCGAGGGGGGGCCAACGTCCTGACTTTC,CASSLRGGANVLTF
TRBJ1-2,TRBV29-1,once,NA,TGCAGCGTTGAAGCAGGGTCTACTAACTATGGCTACACCTTC,CSVEAGSTNYGYTF
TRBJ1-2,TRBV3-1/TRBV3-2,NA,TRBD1,TGTGCCAGCAGCCACGGGACAGGCTCGCCCGGTGGCTACACCTTC,CASSHGTGSPGGYTF
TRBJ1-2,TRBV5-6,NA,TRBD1,TGTGCCAGCAGCTCCGGGACAGGGCATAACTATGGCTACACCTTC,CASSSGTGHNYGYTF
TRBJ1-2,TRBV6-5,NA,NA,TGTGCCAGCAGTTACTCCCGGGTCTATGGCTACACCTTC,CASSYSRVYGYTF
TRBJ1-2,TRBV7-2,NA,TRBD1,TGTGCCAGCAGCTCTATGGACAGGAACTATGGCTACACCTTC,CASSSMDRNYGYTF
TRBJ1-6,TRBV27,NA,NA,TGTGCCAGCAGGGGGCAGGGTTCCTATAATTCACCCCTCCACTTT,CASRGQGSYNSPLHF
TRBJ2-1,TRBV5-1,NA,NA,TGCGCCAGCCTTGGACCGAAATCCCCCAATGAGCAGTTCTTC,CASLGPKSPNEQFF
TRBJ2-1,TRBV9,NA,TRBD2,TGTGCCAGCAGCGTAGATGGAGGCGGGGGGAGGAAGTTCTTC,CASSVDGGGGRKFF
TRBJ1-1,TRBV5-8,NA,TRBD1,TGTGCCAGCAGCTCAAGACAGGGGATTCCGAACACTGAAGCTTTCTTT,CASSSRQGIPNTEAFF
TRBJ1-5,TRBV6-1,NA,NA,TGTGCCAGCAGTGAATTTGGTGGCAATCAGCCCCAGCATTTT,CASSEFGGNQPQHF
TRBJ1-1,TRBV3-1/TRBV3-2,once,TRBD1,TGTGCCAGCACCGCCACGGACAGGGACACTGAAGCTTTCTTT,CASTATDRDTEAFF
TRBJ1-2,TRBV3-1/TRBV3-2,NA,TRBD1,TGTGCCAGCAGCCAAGATGGGACAGGGTTCACCTTC,CASSQDGTGFTF
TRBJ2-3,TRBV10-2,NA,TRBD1,TGCGCCAGCACGCCGGGACAGGGGGCCATAAAGCAGTATTTT,CASTPGQGAIKQYF
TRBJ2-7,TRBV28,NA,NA,TGTGCCAGCAGTTTAGTCGCAACGGGGCGGTACGAGCAGTACTTC,CASSLVATGRYEQYF
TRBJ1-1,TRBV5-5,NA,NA,TGTGCCAGCAGCTTGTTGACAGGGAACACTGAAGCTTTCTTT,CASSLLTGNTEAFF
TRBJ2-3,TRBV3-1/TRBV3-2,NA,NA,TGTGCCAGCAGCCAAGGGGGCGCGGGGAGATACACAGATACGCAGTATTTT,CASSQGGAGRYTDTQYF
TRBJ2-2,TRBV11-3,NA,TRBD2,TGTGCCAGCAGCCCAGGGACTAGCGGGGTCAGCGGGGAGCTGTTTTTT,CASSPGTSGVSGELFF
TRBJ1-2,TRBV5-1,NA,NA,TGCGCCAGCAGCAACCAAGGCAGGGTTGGGTATGGCTACACCTTC,CASSNQGRVGYGYTF
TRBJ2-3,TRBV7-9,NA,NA,TGTGCCAGCAGCTTAGCGTTGAGCACAGATACGCAGTATTTT,CASSLALSTDTQYF
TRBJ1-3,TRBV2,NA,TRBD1,TGTGCCAGCAGCCGGGACAGGGGGTGGAACACCATATATTTT,CASSRDRGWNTIYF
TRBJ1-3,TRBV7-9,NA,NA,TGTGCCAGCAGCTCCTCCCTAGGGGGGGCTAGGTCTGGAAACACCATATATTTT,CASSSSLGGARSGNTIYF
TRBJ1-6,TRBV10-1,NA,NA,TGCGCCAGCTCCCCGGGTGGGAATTCACCCCTCCACTTT,CASSPGGNSPLHF